These T cell receptor beta chains were read from a single sample in a study of blood T cell repertoires in COVID-19. Assay: immunoSEQ multiplex PCR; the TCRdb copy retains only in-frame clones and omits some. The repertoire holds some 200,000 clones, with roughly 76% as singletons. The sequenced sample was peripheral blood. These receptors were taken from a woman aged 40 to 50 with COVID-19, enrolled during active disease. CDR3s include the opening cysteine and the closing phenylalanine or tryptophan. Size tells how often a clone was seen (once, few, many) or the class of an expanded clone, and some rows leave it out.

NA | TRBV9 | CASSVSGWTEAFF
once | TRBV9 | CASSVEVGGFSGNTIYF
NA | TRBV24-1 | CATSRGQGIHFNEQFF
NA | TRBV6-2/TRBV6-3 | CASSYSSLPSQYF
NA | TRBV5-5 | CASSLEQGYSNEQFF
NA | TRBV9 | CASSGRDRALKHGYTF
NA | TRBV19 | CASSDRVYYGYTF
NA | TRBV2 | CASSFGGNRGGETQYF
once | TRBV19 | CASSQHLGQGAGNTIYF
NA | TRBV3-1/TRBV3-2 | CASSQGQGTETQYF
NA | TRBV11-2 | CASSPSDNTQYF
NA | TRBV6-2/TRBV6-3 | CASTPVGGTEAFF
NA | TRBV27 | CASSLGGSTSLEQFF
NA | TRBV15 | CATSRAASGSYNEQFF
NA | TRBV4-2 | CASSQRSSYNSPLHF
NA | TRBV30 | CAWKGGRGLPLHF
NA | TRBV28 | CASSLTGVWGYGYTF
NA | TRBV6-1 | CASSESSGSLTDTQYF
NA | TRBV30 | CAWGITGNTEAFF